This T cell receptor beta chain was sequenced for a study of blood T cell repertoires in COVID-19. Overall study context: Acute and convalescent COVID-19 samples came from the United States, Italy and Spain.

This CDR3 spans 16 amino acids. V shed 2 bases and J 7 bases; nucleotides not matched to a gene: 4. In germline, CDR1 is LGHDT, CDR2 YNNKEL (reference sequence). Participants were placed into cohorts based on the clinical history they reported. The table came from immunoSEQ multiplex PCR; TCRdb's copy has only in-frame clones and leaves some out. The data contain 200,000 to 250,000 clones, around 86% of them singletons. Sequencing was performed on PBMCs or T cells enriched from blood (not recorded which). This receptor was obtained from a woman in her forties with acute COVID-19. The chain employs TRBV3-1 (or the pseudogene TRBV3-2) and TRBJ2-1; TRBD2 aligns across 14 bases. In DNA form, the CDR3 reads TGTGCCAGCAGCCAAAGGACTAGCGGGAGGTTTAATGAGCAGTTCTTC. Protein product: CASSQRTSGRFNEQFF.